This note documents a single T cell receptor (beta chain) sequence. The target antigen is unknown. The data belong to a study of cytomegalovirus exposure and HLA in healthy donors. The PCR was carried out with 60 Vbeta primers and 13 Jbeta primers. Assay: immunoSEQ multiplex PCR; the TCRdb copy retains only in-frame clones and omits some. Here the sample spans 90,000 or so clones, roughly four fifths being singletons. Germline V gene lookup returns CDR1 ENHRY and CDR2 SYGVKD. V lost 7 bases, J lost 7 bases, and 7 bases stayed unmatched. CDR3 length equals 14 residues. Sampled while nominally healthy, donors likely had unrecorded immune exposures. Overall study results and limits: Specificity of a few CMV-associated chains for CMV antigens was verified in vitro. Most of the TCR beta V segments (in an earlier analysis) were productive either about 87% or about 30% of the time. TCR beta V- and J-gene trimming was later associated with a missense DCLRE1C variant.

The chain uses TRBV10-3 and TRBJ1-5; 10 bases agree with TRBD1. The clonotype originates from a man between 25 and 39 years old in good health and CMV-seropositive. The sequenced sample consisted of PBMCs. The CDR3, as DNA: TGTGCCATCAAGGGGGACAGGGGAACCCAGCCCCAGCATTTT. The encoded protein is CAIKGDRGTQPQHF.